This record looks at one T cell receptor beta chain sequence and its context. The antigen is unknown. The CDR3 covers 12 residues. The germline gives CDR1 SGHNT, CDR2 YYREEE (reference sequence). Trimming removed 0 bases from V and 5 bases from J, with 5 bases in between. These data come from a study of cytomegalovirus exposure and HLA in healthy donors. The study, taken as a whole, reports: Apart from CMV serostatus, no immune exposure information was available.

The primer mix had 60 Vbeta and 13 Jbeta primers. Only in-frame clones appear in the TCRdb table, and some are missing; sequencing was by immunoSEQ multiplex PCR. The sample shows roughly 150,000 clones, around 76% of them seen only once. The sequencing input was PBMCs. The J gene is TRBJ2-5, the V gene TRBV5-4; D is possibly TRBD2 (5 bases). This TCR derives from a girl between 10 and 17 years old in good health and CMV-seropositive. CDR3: CASSLGEETQYF. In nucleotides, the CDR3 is TGTGCCAGCAGCTTGGGGGAGGAGACCCAGTACTTC. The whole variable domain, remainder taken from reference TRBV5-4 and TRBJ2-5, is ETGVTQSPTHLIKTRGQQVTLRCSSQSGHNTVSWYQQALGQGPQFIFQYYREEENGRGNFPPRFSGLQFPNYSSELNVNALELDDSALYLCASSLGEETQYFGPGTRLLVL.